The rows below give T cell receptor beta chains drawn from one sample of a study of immune evolution from preneoplasia to lung adenocarcinoma. Sequencing was performed with immunoSEQ multiplex PCR; in TCRdb, only in-frame clones are kept and a portion is missing. This table holds about 10,000 clones, 60% to 85% found once. The sample comprised FFPE minimally invasive lung adenocarcinoma tissue. These receptors originate from a person between 60 and 80 years old with lung adenocarcinoma. CDR3s include the opening cysteine and the closing phenylalanine or tryptophan. Each record gives: CDR3 protein, CDR3 DNA, J gene, D gene, CDR3 length, V gene, clone size. The D gene is left open where the match is weak. Clone size is given for some rows only: seen once, a few or many times, or a class if the clone is expanded.

CDR3aa: CASSSRRGNRLVGYTF; CDR3nt: TGTGCTAGCAGTTCCCGGCGTGGTAATCGACTTGTGGGCTACACCTTC; j_gene: TRBJ1-2; d_gene: NA; len: 16; v_gene: TRBV28; abundance: NA
CDR3aa: CASSVGPNTEAFF; CDR3nt: TGTGCCAGCAGCGTAGGACCGAACACTGAAGCTTTCTTT; j_gene: TRBJ1-1; d_gene: NA; len: 13; v_gene: TRBV9; abundance: few
CDR3aa: CASSPWGRGIHEQYF; CDR3nt: TGTGCCAGCAGCCCGTGGGGCAGGGGGATCCACGAGCAGTACTTC; j_gene: TRBJ2-7; d_gene: TRBD1; len: 15; v_gene: TRBV9; abundance: NA
CDR3aa: CASSPGGVLETQYF; CDR3nt: TGTGCCAGCAGTCCCGGTGGGGTGCTGGAGACCCAGTACTTC; j_gene: TRBJ2-5; d_gene: NA; len: 14; v_gene: TRBV25-1; abundance: NA
CDR3aa: CASSGDREQETQYF; CDR3nt: TGTGCCAGCTCAGGGGACAGGGAGCAAGAGACCCAGTACTTC; j_gene: TRBJ2-5; d_gene: TRBD1; len: 14; v_gene: TRBV18; abundance: NA
CDR3aa: CASSPKRGSYEQYF; CDR3nt: TGTGCCAGCAGTCCTAAGAGGGGGTCCTACGAGCAGTACTTC; j_gene: TRBJ2-7; d_gene: NA; len: 14; v_gene: TRBV11-3; abundance: NA
CDR3aa: CASSVGRYYEQYF; CDR3nt: TGTGCCAGCAGTGTGGGCAGGTACTACGAGCAGTACTTC; j_gene: TRBJ2-7; d_gene: NA; len: 13; v_gene: TRBV2; abundance: NA
CDR3aa: CASGLGTSGGETQYF; CDR3nt: TGTGCTAGTGGTTTAGGAACTAGCGGGGGTGAGACCCAGTACTTC; j_gene: TRBJ2-5; d_gene: TRBD2; len: 15; v_gene: TRBV12-5; abundance: once
CDR3aa: CASSQGGRGNEQFF; CDR3nt: TGTGCCAGCAGTCAGGGGGGAAGGGGCAATGAGCAGTTCTTC; j_gene: TRBJ2-1; d_gene: NA; len: 14; v_gene: TRBV6-6; abundance: NA
CDR3aa: CASRLSRGPNNEQFF; CDR3nt: TGCGCCAGCAGACTGTCCCGGGGGCCGAACAATGAGCAGTTCTTC; j_gene: TRBJ2-1; d_gene: NA; len: 15; v_gene: TRBV5-1; abundance: NA
CDR3aa: CASSFGSGNSYNEQFF; CDR3nt: TGTGCCAGCAGCTTTGGGTCAGGGAATTCCTACAATGAGCAGTTCTTC; j_gene: TRBJ2-1; d_gene: NA; len: 16; v_gene: TRBV5-6; abundance: medium-sized
CDR3aa: CASSLAVSGTYEQYF; CDR3nt: TGTGCCAGCAGCTTAGCTGTTAGCGGGACCTACGAGCAGTACTTC; j_gene: TRBJ2-7; d_gene: TRBD2; len: 15; v_gene: TRBV11-3; abundance: NA
CDR3aa: CASSPDKGGREAFF; CDR3nt: TGCGCCAGCAGCCCCGATAAAGGGGGGAGGGAGGCTTTCTTT; j_gene: TRBJ1-1; d_gene: NA; len: 14; v_gene: TRBV5-1; abundance: NA
CDR3aa: CASSLGGIYGYTF; CDR3nt: TGTGCCAGCAGTTTGGGAGGGATCTATGGCTACACCTTC; j_gene: TRBJ1-2; d_gene: NA; len: 13; v_gene: TRBV28; abundance: NA
CDR3aa: CASIRTSGGWVGELFF; CDR3nt: TGTGCCAGTATTCGGACTAGCGGGGGATGGGTCGGGGAGCTGTTTTTT; j_gene: TRBJ2-2; d_gene: TRBD2; len: 16; v_gene: TRBV19; abundance: few
CDR3aa: CASRRQGGNTEAFF; CDR3nt: TGTGCCAGCAGAAGACAGGGGGGGAACACTGAAGCTTTCTTT; j_gene: TRBJ1-1; d_gene: TRBD1; len: 14; v_gene: TRBV27; abundance: NA
CDR3aa: CASSQDRPQYSGPFDEQYF; CDR3nt: TGCGCCAGCAGCCAAGATCGCCCCCAGTATAGCGGGCCGTTTGACGAGCAGTACTTC; j_gene: TRBJ2-7; d_gene: TRBD2; len: 19; v_gene: TRBV4-1; abundance: once
CDR3aa: CASSPNLWEQYF; CDR3nt: TGCGCCAGCAGCCCCAACCTCTGGGAGCAGTACTTC; j_gene: TRBJ2-7; d_gene: NA; len: 12; v_gene: TRBV5-1; abundance: NA
CDR3aa: CASSRQGSGRGRGYNEQFF; CDR3nt: TGTGCCAGCAGCCGACAGGGGTCGGGGAGGGGGAGAGGTTACAATGAGCAGTTCTTC; j_gene: TRBJ2-1; d_gene: NA; len: 19; v_gene: TRBV9; abundance: few
CDR3aa: CASSQGWLNTEAFF; CDR3nt: TGTGCCAGCAGCCAAGGATGGCTTAACACTGAAGCTTTCTTT; j_gene: TRBJ1-1; d_gene: NA; len: 14; v_gene: TRBV11-3; abundance: once
CDR3aa: CASSTRRAPQETQYF; CDR3nt: TGTGCCAGCAGCACACGACGGGCCCCCCAAGAGACCCAGTACTTC; j_gene: TRBJ2-5; d_gene: NA; len: 15; v_gene: TRBV28; abundance: NA
CDR3aa: CASSYPRQGAQETQYF; CDR3nt: TGTGCCAGCAGTTACCCGCGGCAGGGGGCTCAAGAGACCCAGTACTTC; j_gene: TRBJ2-5; d_gene: TRBD1; len: 16; v_gene: TRBV6-6; abundance: NA
CDR3aa: CASSVGGKDTQYF; CDR3nt: TGTGCCAGCAGCGTTGGGGGAAAAGATACGCAGTATTTT; j_gene: TRBJ2-3; d_gene: NA; len: 13; v_gene: TRBV9; abundance: NA
CDR3aa: CASSPTGVRNYNEQFF; CDR3nt: TGTGCCAGCAGCCCTACAGGGGTACGCAACTACAATGAGCAGTTCTTC; j_gene: TRBJ2-1; d_gene: TRBD1; len: 16; v_gene: TRBV7-9; abundance: NA
CDR3aa: CASRIQGANEKLFF; CDR3nt: TGTGCCAGCAGGATCCAGGGCGCTAATGAAAAACTGTTTTTT; j_gene: TRBJ1-4; d_gene: NA; len: 14; v_gene: TRBV28; abundance: large
CDR3aa: CASSQSGDRGLQYF; CDR3nt: TGTGCCAGCAGCCAATCAGGAGACAGGGGACTCCAGTACTTC; j_gene: TRBJ2-7; d_gene: TRBD1; len: 14; v_gene: TRBV16; abundance: NA
CDR3aa: CASSPGGSGNTIYF; CDR3nt: TGTGCCAGCAGCCCAGGGGGCTCTGGAAACACCATATATTTT; j_gene: TRBJ1-3; d_gene: TRBD1; len: 14; v_gene: TRBV7-2; abundance: once
CDR3aa: CASSDNAGTEAFF; CDR3nt: TGCGCCAGCAGTGATAACGCGGGGACTGAAGCTTTCTTT; j_gene: TRBJ1-1; d_gene: NA; len: 13; v_gene: TRBV10-1; abundance: few
CDR3aa: CASTDSYEQYF; CDR3nt: TGTGCCAGTACGGATTCCTACGAGCAGTACTTC; j_gene: TRBJ2-7; d_gene: NA; len: 11; v_gene: TRBV19; abundance: NA
CDR3aa: CASSRSLSYNEQFF; CDR3nt: TGCGCCAGCAGTCGTAGCCTATCCTACAATGAGCAGTTCTTC; j_gene: TRBJ2-1; d_gene: NA; len: 14; v_gene: TRBV4-3; abundance: NA
CDR3aa: CASGLTRDRRYEQYF; CDR3nt: TGTGCTAGTGGTTTGACTCGGGACAGGAGGTACGAGCAGTACTTC; j_gene: TRBJ2-7; d_gene: TRBD1; len: 15; v_gene: TRBV12-5; abundance: NA
CDR3aa: CATSILGTADGYTF; CDR3nt: TGTGCCACCAGCATATTGGGCACAGCGGATGGCTACACCTTC; j_gene: TRBJ1-2; d_gene: NA; len: 14; v_gene: TRBV15; abundance: few
CDR3aa: CASSSNLAGVAYEQYF; CDR3nt: TGTGCCAGCAGCTCTAATCTAGCGGGGGTCGCCTACGAGCAGTACTTC; j_gene: TRBJ2-7; d_gene: TRBD2; len: 16; v_gene: TRBV5-4; abundance: few
CDR3aa: CASKGGARETQYF; CDR3nt: TGTGCCAGCAAGGGGGGGGCCCGAGAGACCCAGTACTTC; j_gene: TRBJ2-5; d_gene: NA; len: 13; v_gene: TRBV2; abundance: NA
CDR3aa: CASSILAGDTDTQYF; CDR3nt: TGTGCCAGCAGCATACTAGCGGGAGACACAGATACGCAGTATTTT; j_gene: TRBJ2-3; d_gene: TRBD2; len: 15; v_gene: TRBV7-6; abundance: NA
CDR3aa: CASSQEGQRQETQYF; CDR3nt: TGCGCCAGCAGCCAAGAAGGCCAGCGGCAAGAGACCCAGTACTTC; j_gene: TRBJ2-5; d_gene: NA; len: 15; v_gene: TRBV4-1; abundance: few
CDR3aa: CAISARGQTDTQYF; CDR3nt: TGTGCCATCAGTGCCCGGGGGCAGACAGATACGCAGTATTTT; j_gene: TRBJ2-3; d_gene: NA; len: 14; v_gene: TRBV10-3; abundance: NA
CDR3aa: CASSLGDRNLRSGELFF; CDR3nt: TGCGCCAGCAGCTTGGGCGACAGAAACCTCAGGTCCGGGGAGCTGTTTTTT; j_gene: TRBJ2-2; d_gene: NA; len: 17; v_gene: TRBV5-1; abundance: NA
CDR3aa: CASSRSTGGTTGELFF; CDR3nt: TGTGCCAGCAGCCGCTCGACAGGGGGTACCACCGGGGAGCTGTTTTTT; j_gene: TRBJ2-2; d_gene: TRBD1; len: 16; v_gene: TRBV11-2; abundance: NA
CDR3aa: CASSPRTGTPEAFF; CDR3nt: TGTGCCAGCAGCCCTAGGACAGGGACCCCTGAAGCTTTCTTT; j_gene: TRBJ1-1; d_gene: TRBD1; len: 14; v_gene: TRBV11-2; abundance: NA
CDR3aa: CASSPDSDYGYTF; CDR3nt: TGTGCCAGCTCACCTGACAGCGACTATGGCTACACCTTC; j_gene: TRBJ1-2; d_gene: NA; len: 13; v_gene: TRBV18; abundance: few
CDR3aa: CASSKEAENGQPQHF; CDR3nt: TGTGCCAGCAGCAAGGAAGCGGAGAACGGGCAGCCCCAGCATTTT; j_gene: TRBJ1-5; d_gene: NA; len: 15; v_gene: TRBV21-1; abundance: NA
CDR3aa: CASSSNPGNTIYF; CDR3nt: TGTGCCAGCAGTTCGAACCCTGGAAACACCATATATTTT; j_gene: TRBJ1-3; d_gene: NA; len: 13; v_gene: TRBV28; abundance: once
CDR3aa: CASTPYEFGGELFF; CDR3nt: TGTGCCAGCACCCCCTACGAATTTGGCGGGGAGCTGTTTTTT; j_gene: TRBJ2-2; d_gene: NA; len: 14; v_gene: TRBV7-9; abundance: NA
CDR3aa: CASSPPNRGGGDEQFF; CDR3nt: TGTGCCAGCAGCCCACCGAACCGGGGGGGCGGGGATGAGCAGTTCTTC; j_gene: TRBJ2-1; d_gene: TRBD2; len: 16; v_gene: TRBV9; abundance: few
CDR3aa: CASSEGTGGAYEQYF; CDR3nt: TGTGCCAGCAGCGAGGGGACAGGGGGCGCATACGAGCAGTACTTC; j_gene: TRBJ2-7; d_gene: TRBD1; len: 15; v_gene: TRBV9; abundance: NA
CDR3aa: CASSAGTLGGNTIYF; CDR3nt: TGTGCCAGCAGCGCTGGGACTTTGGGCGGAAACACCATATATTTT; j_gene: TRBJ1-3; d_gene: NA; len: 15; v_gene: TRBV9; abundance: few
CDR3aa: CASSYSGADEQYF; CDR3nt: TGTGCCAGCAGTTACTCGGGGGCAGACGAGCAGTACTTC; j_gene: TRBJ2-7; d_gene: NA; len: 13; v_gene: TRBV6-5; abundance: NA
CDR3aa: CATEAVNNYGYTF; CDR3nt: TGTGCCACCGAGGCGGTGAATAACTATGGCTACACCTTC; j_gene: TRBJ1-2; d_gene: NA; len: 13; v_gene: TRBV10-3; abundance: NA
CDR3aa: CASRGGAGRSYEQYF; CDR3nt: TGTGCCAGCAGAGGGGGGGCAGGGAGATCCTACGAGCAGTACTTC; j_gene: TRBJ2-7; d_gene: NA; len: 15; v_gene: TRBV28; abundance: NA
CDR3aa: CASSGGGGGQPQHF; CDR3nt: TGTGCCAGCAGCGGAGGGGGGGGAGGACAGCCCCAGCATTTT; j_gene: TRBJ1-5; d_gene: NA; len: 14; v_gene: TRBV28; abundance: NA
CDR3aa: CASSRSSYEQYF; CDR3nt: TGTGCCAGCAGCCGGAGCTCCTACGAGCAGTACTTC; j_gene: TRBJ2-7; d_gene: NA; len: 12; v_gene: TRBV4-2; abundance: once
CDR3aa: CASTPDSFRYNEQFF; CDR3nt: TGTGCCAGCACCCCGGACAGCTTCCGTTACAATGAGCAGTTCTTC; j_gene: TRBJ2-1; d_gene: NA; len: 15; v_gene: TRBV6-5; abundance: NA
CDR3aa: CASSERMTGGLPSGEQYF; CDR3nt: TGCGCCAGCAGTGAGAGGATGACGGGAGGGCTCCCCAGTGGCGAGCAGTACTTC; j_gene: TRBJ2-7; d_gene: TRBD2; len: 18; v_gene: TRBV10-2; abundance: NA
CDR3aa: CASSPVRGVSSYNEQFF; CDR3nt: TGTGCCAGCTCACCAGTACGTGGTGTGAGCTCCTACAATGAGCAGTTCTTC; j_gene: TRBJ2-1; d_gene: NA; len: 17; v_gene: TRBV18; abundance: once
CDR3aa: CASSQKKWGQNTEAFF; CDR3nt: TGTGCCAGCAGCCAAAAGAAATGGGGACAGAACACTGAAGCTTTCTTT; j_gene: TRBJ1-1; d_gene: NA; len: 16; v_gene: TRBV7-9; abundance: NA
CDR3aa: CASSYEWGGNSPLHF; CDR3nt: TGTGCCAGCAGTTACGAGTGGGGCGGGAATTCACCCCTCCACTTT; j_gene: TRBJ1-6; d_gene: NA; len: 15; v_gene: TRBV6-5; abundance: NA
CDR3aa: CASSSPAAGGNNEQFF; CDR3nt: TGTGCCAGCAGCTCTCCAGCAGCGGGAGGCAACAATGAGCAGTTCTTC; j_gene: TRBJ2-1; d_gene: TRBD2; len: 16; v_gene: TRBV7-9; abundance: NA
CDR3aa: CASSPPTAGITDTQYF; CDR3nt: TGTGCCAGCTCACCACCGACCGCGGGGATCACAGATACGCAGTATTTT; j_gene: TRBJ2-3; d_gene: NA; len: 16; v_gene: TRBV18; abundance: few